This entry lists 24 T cell receptor beta chains sequenced from one sample in a study of PD-L1 blockade in urothelial cancer. Specified time point: pretreatment peripheral blood. Using immunoSEQ multiplex PCR, the repertoire was profiled, and TCRdb retains in-frame clones only, with some absent. Here the sample spans tens of thousands of clones, approximately 86% being singletons. The source was PBMCs, collected around atezolizumab (anti-PD-L1) treatment. These receptors all come from a man between 60 and 70 years old with urothelial cancer.

The chain employs TRBV11-1 and TRBJ2-7, with 7 bases matching TRBD1. Germline V gene data show CDR1 as SGHAT and CDR2 as FQDESV (reference sequence). J was trimmed by 4 bases and V by 0 bases; bases with no gene match: 3. The CDR3 extends over 14 amino acids. CDR3 in amino acids: CASSLATGFYEQYF. CDR3 sequence (DNA): TGTGCCAGCAGCTTAGCGACAGGGTTTTACGAGCAGTACTTC.

This chain joins TRBV7-6 and TRBJ2-5; 8 positions match TRBD1. Germline V lookup: CDR1 SGHVS, CDR2 FNYEAQ. The CDR3 has 15 amino acids. J was trimmed by 4 bases and V by 4 bases; bases with no gene match: 8. The CDR3 DNA is TGTGCCAGCAGCTCATACCGGGACAGGTCAGAGACCCAGTACTTC. This codes for CASSSYRDRSETQYF.

This chain links TRBV4-2 with TRBJ2-7; no clear D gene. The germline CDR1 and CDR2 sequences are LGHNA and YNFKEQ. V lost 0 bases and J lost 1, with 10 bases in between. This CDR3 has 15 residues. The CDR3 protein is CASSQDVRESYEQYF. The CDR3 DNA sequence: TGTGCCAGCAGCCAAGATGTGAGAGAGTCCTACGAGCAGTACTTC.

There are a few counts of this clone. The chain is built from TRBV27 and TRBJ2-7; 9 bases align to TRBD2. The V gene end was trimmed by 4 bases and the J gene end by 0 bases; junction bases not matched to a gene: 7. This CDR3 comprises 16 residues. Germline loops: CDR1 MNHEY, CDR2 SMNVEV (reference sequence). DNA of the CDR3: TGTGCCAGCAGTTCGATCCTTAGCGGGAGCTCCTACGAGCAGTACTTC. Its protein product is CASSSILSGSSYEQYF.

The chain links TRBV7-8 to TRBJ1-5, with D possibly matching TRBD1 (5 bases). CDR1 and CDR2 from the germline V gene are SGHVS and FQNEAQ. The CDR3 has 18 amino acids. V lost 2 bases and J lost 0, with 17 bases in between. In DNA, the CDR3 is TGTGCCAGCAGCTTAATAGCGGGGGGGTTGAGTAGCAATCAGCCCCAGCATTTT. Its translation: CASSLIAGGLSSNQPQHF.

This clone was recorded only once. The gene calls are TRBV19 and TRBJ1-3; no definite D call. Trimming took 6 bases from V and 4 from J, leaving 4 bases between them. The V gene's germline CDR1 is LNHDA and CDR2 SQIVND (reference sequence). The CDR3 runs 11 residues. Here the CDR3 reads CASRSGNTIYF. CDR3 coding DNA: TGTGCCAGTAGATCAGGAAACACCATATATTTT. The whole variable domain, remainder taken from reference TRBV19 and TRBJ1-3, is DGGITQSPKYLFRKEGQNVTLSCEQNLNHDAMYWYRQDPGQGLRLIYYSQIVNDFQKGDIAEGYSVSREKKESFPLTVTSAQKNPTAFYLCASRSGNTIYFGEGSWLTVV.

This chain links TRBV9 with TRBJ1-4; possibly TRBD1 for D (6 bases). The V and J ends lost 4 bases and 4 bases respectively, with 11 bases between them. CDR3 length equals 14 residues. The germline V gene has CDR1 SGDLS and CDR2 YYNGEE. The CDR3 coding sequence is TGTGCCAGCAGCTCCGGGACACGTAATGAAAAACTGTTTTTT. It codes for CASSSGTRNEKLFF. The entire variable domain, with the rest obtained from reference TRBV9 and TRBJ1-4, is as follows: DSGVTQTPKHLITATGQRVTLRCSPRSGDLSVYWYQQSLDQGLQFLIQYYNGEERAKGNILERFSAQQFPDLHSELNLSSLELGDSALYFCASSSGTRNEKLFFGSGTQLSVL.

This rearrangement joins TRBV30 to TRBJ1-6; 8 bases fit TRBD1. Germline values: CDR1 GTSNPN, CDR2 SVGIG (reference sequence). The CDR3 is 15 residues long. V gave up 6 bases and J gave up 2 bases; unmatched junction bases: 6. CDR3 sequence: CACHRGEPYNSPLHF. As DNA, the CDR3 is TGTGCCTGCCACAGGGGGGAGCCCTATAATTCACCCCTCCACTTT.

This clone was recorded once. Other nucleotide sequences from this sample produce the same CDR3. The V gene is TRBV30, the J gene TRBJ2-5; D ambiguous. Germline V CDR1 and CDR2: GTSNPN, SVGIG (reference sequence). CDR3 size: 11 residues. V shed 1 base and J shed 4 bases, with 4 bases lying between them. The DNA of the CDR3 is TGTGCCTGGAGTGCCGGAGAGACCCAGTACTTC. Protein product: CAWSAGETQYF.

The rearrangement joins TRBV9 to TRBJ2-2; 10 bases fit TRBD1. The CDR3 totals 16 residues. Germline V gene data show CDR1 as SGDLS and CDR2 as YYNGEE. The V gene end was trimmed by 5 bases and the J gene end by 6 bases; junction bases not matched to a gene: 10. Here the CDR3 DNA reads TGTGCCAGCAGTACGACAGGGGGCGGTGTTTCCGGGGAGCTGTTTTTT. Amino acid sequence: CASSTTGGGVSGELFF.

This sequence joins TRBV25-1 and TRBJ1-6, with TRBD1 matching over 9 bases. Germline-derived CDR1 and CDR2 are MGHDK and SYGVNS. Trimming cost V 8 bases and J 9 bases; bases outside gene matches: 8. The CDR3 is made up of 14 amino acids. The CDR3 DNA follows: TGTGCCAGCCTAGGGACAGGGTTGGTTTCACCCCTCCACTTT. This encodes CASLGTGLVSPLHF.

The chain carries TRBV7-9 and TRBJ2-3, with unresolved D. The CDR3 totals 14 residues. With 1 base removed from V and 5 bases from J, the gap between germline ends came to 10 bases. From germline, CDR1 is SEHNR and CDR2 FQNEAQ (reference sequence). The CDR3 DNA reads TGTGCCAGCAGCTTAGTTCGGGTTTTAGATACGCAGTATTTT. The encoded protein is CASSLVRVLDTQYF.

This chain links TRBV18 with TRBJ1-3; D is ambiguous. V lost 0 bases to trimming and J lost 0 bases, with 6 bases between them. Per germline, CDR1 KGHSH and CDR2 LQKENI. This CDR3 is 15 amino acids long. The CDR3 coding sequence is TGTGCCAGCTCACCACCGTCGGGCTCTGGAAACACCATATATTTT. This encodes CASSPPSGSGNTIYF.

Concerning this clone itself: This specimen includes other DNA sequences encoding the same CDR3. V usage is TRBV7-2 and J usage is TRBJ2-7; 10 nucleotides line up with TRBD2. Trimming at V came to 1 base and at J to 0 bases, leaving 3 bases not matched to a gene. Germline assignment: CDR1 SGHTA and CDR2 FQGNSA. This CDR3 has 16 residues. The CDR3 nucleotides are TGTGCCAGCAGCTTAGGCAGCGGGGGGGCCTCCTACGAGCAGTACTTC. Residues: CASSLGSGGASYEQYF.

The chain couples TRBV25-1 to TRBJ2-5, with 8 bases lining up with TRBD1. The germline gives CDR1 MGHDK, CDR2 SYGVNS. J lost 4 bases, V lost 1 base, and 8 bases had no gene match. CDR3 size: 16 residues. The CDR3 DNA follows: TGTGCCAGCAGTGAATGGGCAGGGGGCAGGGGAGAGACCCAGTACTTC. Amino acid sequence: CASSEWAGGRGETQYF.

V is TRBV10-3 and J is TRBJ1-1; 7 nucleotides line up with TRBD1. Trimming at V came to 4 bases and at J to 2 bases, leaving 4 bases not matched to a gene. Germline values: CDR1 ENHRY, CDR2 SYGVKD. The CDR3 extends over 14 amino acids. The chain's CDR3 is CAISGRQGNTEAFF. CDR3 DNA sequence: TGTGCCATCAGTGGGCGACAGGGTAACACTGAAGCTTTCTTT.

V gene TRBV6-5 combines with J gene TRBJ2-7; 8 bases align to TRBD1. With 10 bases clipped from V and 0 bases from J, the junction kept 8 bases outside the gene matches. The CDR3 is 14 residues long. Germline CDR1 is MNHEY and CDR2 is SVGAGI. The CDR3 bases are TGTGCCACGGGACAGGCCTACCTCTCCTACGAGCAGTACTTC. The encoded protein is CATGQAYLSYEQYF.

This clone appeared once. V and J are TRBV20-1 and TRBJ2-3; D gene unclear. Germline CDR1 reads DFQATT; CDR2 reads SNEGSKA (reference sequence). The length of the CDR3 is 11 residues. Trimming took 4 bases from V and 4 from J, leaving 6 bases between them. CDR3 bases: TGCAGTGCTACGAGGTCAGATACGCAGTATTTT. Translated: CSATRSDTQYF.

V usage is TRBV10-2 and J usage is TRBJ1-2; 10 nucleotides match TRBD1. The CDR3 consists of 13 residues. Looked up from germline, CDR1 is WSHSY and CDR2 is SAAADI. Unmatched junction bases numbered 6, after V lost 10 bases and J lost 4 bases. The CDR3 nucleotides are TGCGCCACTACGACAGGGGGCTCCTATGGCTACACCTTC. Translated: CATTTGGSYGYTF.

The chain recombines TRBV9 with TRBJ2-5; possibly TRBD1 for D (5 bases). The CDR3 loop spans 14 amino acids. Trimming took off 0 bases at V and 6 bases at J, with 12 bases between the two ends. In germline, CDR1 is SGDLS, CDR2 YYNGEE. The CDR3 region is CASSVEAGLKTQYF. Here the CDR3 DNA reads TGTGCCAGCAGCGTAGAGGCAGGGTTGAAGACCCAGTACTTC. Variable domain in full (rest from reference TRBV9 and TRBJ2-5): DSGVTQTPKHLITATGQRVTLRCSPRSGDLSVYWYQQSLDQGLQFLIQYYNGEERAKGNILERFSAQQFPDLHSELNLSSLELGDSALYFCASSVEAGLKTQYFGPGTRLLVL.

The chain uses TRBV6-5 and TRBJ1-2; a weak D match, TRBD1 (6 bases). CDR1 and CDR2 (germline): MNHEY, SVGAGI. The CDR3 is 14 residues long. Trimming shortened V by 7 bases and J by 5 bases, and 17 bases separated the two germline ends. CDR3 in amino acids: CASKRGGAAYGYTF. CDR3 in DNA: TGTGCCAGCAAGAGAGGGGGTGCGGCGTATGGCTACACCTTC.

CDR3 amino acids: CASSLTGGGGYTF. CDR3 coding DNA: TGTGCCAGCAGTTTGACAGGGGGGGGAGGCTACACCTTC. The V gene is TRBV6-6, the J gene TRBJ1-2; 9 bases fit TRBD1. The CDR3 is 13 amino acids. V lost 4 bases and J lost 8; bases outside the gene matches: 5. Germline V gene lookup returns CDR1 MNHNY and CDR2 SVGAGI (reference sequence).

This chain links TRBV4-3 with TRBJ1-4, with 9 bases matching TRBD1. The CDR3 is 15 residues long. In germline, CDR1 is LGHNA, CDR2 YSLEER. Trimming removed 4 bases from V and 7 bases from J; junction bases left unmatched: 7. The CDR3 DNA sequence: TGCGCCAGCAGCCGGGATGGGACAGGGAGTGAAAAACTGTTTTTT. Translated: CASSRDGTGSEKLFF.

This chain connects TRBV11-3 to TRBJ1-1; possible D gene TRBD1, 6 bases. The CDR3 extends over 12 amino acids. Germline-derived CDR1 and CDR2 are SGHNT and YENEEA. Trimming took off 5 bases at V and 10 bases at J, with 14 bases between the two ends. The CDR3 region is CASSGGQYSAFF. The CDR3 bases are TGTGCCAGCAGCGGAGGACAGTACTCAGCTTTCTTT.